Listed below are T cell receptor beta chains from one sample, sequenced in a study of blood T cell repertoires in COVID-19. Method: immunoSEQ multiplex PCR; TCRdb's copy keeps in-frame clones and lacks some. Of 130,000 or so clones listed, about 91% were seen once; the top ten hold over 1.5%. The sequenced material came from peripheral blood. These receptors were taken from an older woman with acute or convalescent COVID-19. Both conserved end residues are part of each CDR3. The D gene is left open where the match is weak. Clone size is not always given. Where it is, it says once, few, many or a class for expanded clones.

clone_size,j_call,v_call,d_call,cdr3_nt,cdr3_aa
.,TRBJ1-1,TRBV7-9,.,TGTGCCAGCAGCTCACAGGGTCGCCTGAACACTGAAGCTTTCTTT,CASSSQGRLNTEAFF
.,TRBJ2-7,TRBV27,TRBD1,TGTGCCAGCACCCTATCGACAGGGATTGGAACCTACGAGCAGTACTTC,CASTLSTGIGTYEQYF
.,TRBJ2-2,TRBV19,.,TGTGCCAGTACAATTGGCCTCGGGGAGCTGTTTTTT,CASTIGLGELFF
few,TRBJ2-3,TRBV4-2,TRBD2,TGTGCCAGCAGCCAGGCACTAGCGGGGGGGCCCCCAGATACGCAGTATTTT,CASSQALAGGPPDTQYF
.,TRBJ1-1,TRBV5-6,TRBD1,TGTGCCAGCAGCTCGCTAGACAGGGCGAACACTGAAGCTTTCTTT,CASSSLDRANTEAFF
once,TRBJ1-1,TRBV24-1,TRBD1,TGTGCCACCAGTGCTACGACAGGGATGAACACTGAAGCTTTCTTT,CATSATTGMNTEAFF
.,TRBJ1-1,TRBV2,TRBD1,TGTGCCACAAAAAGGGGGCAGGAGGACACTGAAGCTTTCTTT,CATKRGQEDTEAFF
.,TRBJ1-4,TRBV4-3,TRBD1,TGCGCCAGCAGCTCTGGACAGGAAAATGAAAAACTGTTTTTT,CASSSGQENEKLFF
.,TRBJ2-3,TRBV9,TRBD2,TGTGCCAGCAGTCAGCGGGGGGGCGTGAAAACAGATACGCAGTATTTT,CASSQRGGVKTDTQYF
.,TRBJ2-7,TRBV6-2/TRBV6-3,TRBD2,TGTGCCAGCAGTTACCCTTCAGCGGGGAGGTACGAGCAGTACTTC,CASSYPSAGRYEQYF
.,TRBJ2-1,TRBV7-3,TRBD2,TGTGCCAGCAGCTCCGGCAGCGGGGGAGTCGGCAATGAGCAGTTCTTC,CASSSGSGGVGNEQFF
.,TRBJ2-5,TRBV28,TRBD1,TGTGCCAGCAAGGGGACAGGGGGTTTAGAGACCCAGTACTTC,CASKGTGGLETQYF
.,TRBJ2-7,TRBV7-3,.,TGTGCCAGCAGCCCTAGCCCGGGTTTTGGCGAGCAGTACTTC,CASSPSPGFGEQYF
.,TRBJ1-2,TRBV19,.,TGTGCCAGTAGTATAGGGGAAGCAGGGGACTATGGCTACACCTTC,CASSIGEAGDYGYTF
.,TRBJ1-1,TRBV6-5,.,TGTGCCAGCCGGTCGGTCGCTATCGGCACTGAAGCTTTCTTT,CASRSVAIGTEAFF
.,TRBJ1-6,TRBV7-2,TRBD1,TGTGCCAGCAGCTTAAATCCGGGACAGGGCTCACCCCTCCACTTT,CASSLNPGQGSPLHF
.,TRBJ2-3,TRBV25-1,TRBD2,TGTGCCAGCAGTGAAGGTTGGCGGGGGGGGGCAGATACGCAGTATTTT,CASSEGWRGGADTQYF
few,TRBJ1-1,TRBV2,TRBD1,TGTGCCAGCAGTGAAGCGACAGGGGCCACTGAAGCTTTCTTT,CASSEATGATEAFF
.,TRBJ1-1,TRBV12-3/TRBV12-4,.,TGTGCCAGCAGTAGGCTCCCCGAGGGTGAAGCTTTCTTT,CASSRLPEGEAFF
.,TRBJ2-5,TRBV5-4,TRBD2,TGTGCCAGCAGCCGGGGGGGACTAGCTCCGTACCAAGAGACCCAGTACTTC,CASSRGGLAPYQETQYF
.,TRBJ1-2,TRBV7-8,TRBD1,TGTGCCAGCAGCTTCCTCTCCTCAGGGGGCAATGGCTACACCTTC,CASSFLSSGGNGYTF
.,TRBJ1-3,TRBV4-1,.,TGCGCCAGCAGCCGCGAGATTAATACAGGGTCGGCCTCTGGAAACACCATATATTTT,CASSREINTGSASGNTIYF
.,TRBJ1-6,TRBV6-5,TRBD1,TGTGCCAGCAGTTATTCAGGGGGAGAAGGTTCACCCCTCCACTTT,CASSYSGGEGSPLHF
.,TRBJ1-5,TRBV24-1,.,TGTGCCACCAGTGACGGTCTTAATCAGCCCCAGCATTTT,CATSDGLNQPQHF
.,TRBJ1-4,TRBV30,.,TGTGCAACAGGGCGCCGTAATGAAAAACTGTTTTTT,CATGRRNEKLFF
.,TRBJ1-5,TRBV2,TRBD1,TGTGCCAGCACTCGGACAGGGAATCAGCCCCAGCATTTT,CASTRTGNQPQHF
.,TRBJ1-2,TRBV18,.,TGTGCCAGCTCACCTTCAATGAGAGACAGCTATGGCTACACCTTC,CASSPSMRDSYGYTF
few,TRBJ1-4,TRBV28,.,TGTGCCAGCGGCATGGGAGCAACTAATGAAAAACTGTTTTTT,CASGMGATNEKLFF
.,TRBJ2-7,TRBV7-2,.,TGTGCCAGCAGCTCACTCCGGACAGCAGATACATACGAGCAGTACTTC,CASSSLRTADTYEQYF
.,TRBJ1-2,TRBV7-8,.,TGTGCCAGCAGCCAGTACAGGGCCGGAGGAGGCTACACCTTC,CASSQYRAGGGYTF
.,TRBJ1-5,TRBV6-5,TRBD1,TGTGCCAGCAGTTACTCATCTACAGGGGAAAATCAGCCCCAGCATTTT,CASSYSSTGENQPQHF
.,TRBJ1-1,TRBV28,TRBD1,TGTGCCAGCAGTTTGGGGTCGACACAGGGGGAAGCTTTCTTT,CASSLGSTQGEAFF
few,TRBJ2-5,TRBV14,TRBD2,TGTGCCAGCAGCCCCTGGGGCAGCGGGGGCAGAGAGACCCAGTACTTC,CASSPWGSGGRETQYF
.,TRBJ2-2,TRBV5-1,.,TGCGCCAGCAGCTTCGGGGGGAACACCGGGGAGCTGTTTTTT,CASSFGGNTGELFF
medium-sized,TRBJ2-7,TRBV13,.,TGTGCCAGCAGCCTGGCAGGGGCGCGCGAGCAGTACTTC,CASSLAGAREQYF
.,TRBJ1-1,TRBV3-1/TRBV3-2,.,TGTGCCAGCAGCCAAGAGGCTGCCCCGAACACTGAAGCTTTCTTT,CASSQEAAPNTEAFF
.,TRBJ2-7,TRBV2,.,TGTGCCAGCAGTCGTCTACAGCCGTACGAGCAGTACTTC,CASSRLQPYEQYF
.,TRBJ1-2,TRBV28,.,TGTGCCAGCAGTTTACGCGGGGAGCTCTACTATGGCTACACCTTC,CASSLRGELYYGYTF
.,TRBJ2-7,TRBV29-1,TRBD1,TGCAGCGTTGAAGACGACGACAGGGACTACGAGCAGTACTTC,CSVEDDDRDYEQYF
.,TRBJ1-2,TRBV3-1/TRBV3-2,TRBD1,TGTGCCAGCAGCCAAGACCGGACAGGGCTTGGCTATGGCTACACCTTC,CASSQDRTGLGYGYTF
.,TRBJ1-1,TRBV9,.,TGTGCCAGCAGCCCTAGTCCCAACACTGAAGCTTTCTTT,CASSPSPNTEAFF
.,TRBJ2-7,TRBV9,TRBD2,TGTGCCAGCAGCTTTGGGACTAGCGGGGCTTGGAGCGAGCAGTACTTC,CASSFGTSGAWSEQYF
.,TRBJ1-2,TRBV19,.,TGTGCCAGTAGTACTCAGGGAAGATATGGCTACACCTTC,CASSTQGRYGYTF
.,TRBJ1-6,TRBV7-2,.,TGTGCCAGCAGCTCCGGCCGGGGGAATTCACCCCTCCACTTT,CASSSGRGNSPLHF
few,TRBJ1-2,TRBV27,TRBD1,TGTGCCAGCAGTTTTTCGGACAGGAAACATGGCTACACCTTC,CASSFSDRKHGYTF